The entry that follows covers one T cell receptor beta chain sequence. What it binds is not known. The CDR3 is 16 residues long. Trimming removed 1 base at V and 4 bases at J, with 14 bases between. Germline loops: CDR1 MGHRA, CDR2 YSYEKL. The data were taken from a study of PD-1 blockade in mismatch repair-deficient tumors. Findings of the study overall: After pembrolizumab, tumor-resident clones rose rapidly, then generally contracted before radiologic responses.

Clones were read by immunoSEQ multiplex PCR, and TCRdb kept only the in-frame ones, dropping some. The table has 100,000 to 150,000 clones, about 86% seen once. The sequence was collected from an adult with mismatch repair-deficient cancer. This chain links TRBV4-1 with TRBJ2-1, with a weak D call TRBD1 (6 bases). This specimen consisted of peripheral blood, obtained 44 weeks after starting pembrolizumab. DNA for the CDR3: TGCGCCAGCAGCCAAGCTACAGGGTCTATGTACAATGAGCAGTTCTTC. Translation: CASSQATGSMYNEQFF.